This T cell receptor (beta chain) came from a study of T cell responses to AZD1222 COVID-19 vaccine. Only in-frame clones appear in the TCRdb table, and some are missing; sequencing was by immunoSEQ multiplex PCR. The repertoire includes 140,000 to 150,000 clones, around 93% of them detected once, and about 1.9% sits in the top ten. Study results and caveats: Possibly, clonal diversity was underestimated; donors were largely white British and included more females. Unmutated variant regions are reportedly targeted by nearly half of spike-specific TCRs. Spike-specific TCR breadth and depth were elevated following two AZD1222 doses.

With respect to this clone: Its cognate antigen is unknown.

V was trimmed by 6 bases and J by 2 bases, leaving 10 bases between them. Germline V gene data show CDR1 as LGHDT and CDR2 as YNNKEL (reference sequence). The CDR3 contains 13 residues. The clonotype was recovered from an adult in good health. Source: peripheral blood, taken on day 0 of AZD1222 vaccination. The chain joins TRBV3-1 (or the pseudogene TRBV3-2) to TRBJ1-1; D perhaps matches TRBD1 (5 bases). DNA for the CDR3: TGTGCCAGCAGTCGGGGCTCAAACACTGAAGCTTTCTTT. Its protein product is CASSRGSNTEAFF.